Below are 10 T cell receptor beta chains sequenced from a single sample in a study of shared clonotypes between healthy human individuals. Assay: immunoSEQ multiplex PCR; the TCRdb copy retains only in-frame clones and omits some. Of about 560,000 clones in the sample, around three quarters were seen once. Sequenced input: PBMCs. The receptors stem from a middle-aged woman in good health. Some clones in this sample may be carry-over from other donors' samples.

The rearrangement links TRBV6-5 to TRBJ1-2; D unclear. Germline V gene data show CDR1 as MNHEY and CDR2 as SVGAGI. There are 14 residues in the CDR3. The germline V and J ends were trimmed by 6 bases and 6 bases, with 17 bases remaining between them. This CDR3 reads CASSYRGGRDGYTF. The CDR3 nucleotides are TGTGCCAGCAGCTACCGGGGAGGTCGGGATGGCTACACCTTC.

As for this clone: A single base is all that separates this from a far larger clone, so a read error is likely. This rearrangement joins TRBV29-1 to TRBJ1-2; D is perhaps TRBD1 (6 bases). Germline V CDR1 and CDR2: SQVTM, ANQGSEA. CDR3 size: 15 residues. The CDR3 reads CGVAYTSGWGQGYTF. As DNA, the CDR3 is TGCGGCGTTGCTTATACCTCGGGATGGGGGCAGGGCTACACCTTC.

CDR3 nucleotides: TGTGCCTGGACCGGAGGGGTGGCTAATGAAAAACTGTTTTTT. Residues: CAWTGGVANEKLFF. The rearrangement joins TRBV30 to TRBJ1-4; possible D gene TRBD1, 5 bases. Trimming removed 4 bases at V and 3 bases at J, with 12 bases between. The CDR3 consists of 14 residues. Per the germline V gene, CDR1 is GTSNPN and CDR2 is SVGIG (reference sequence).

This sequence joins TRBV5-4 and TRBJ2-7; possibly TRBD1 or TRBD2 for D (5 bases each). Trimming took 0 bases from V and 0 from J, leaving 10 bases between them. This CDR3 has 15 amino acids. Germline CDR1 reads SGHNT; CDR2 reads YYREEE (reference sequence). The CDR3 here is CASSLGGMSSYEQYF. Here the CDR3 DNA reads TGTGCCAGCAGCTTGGGGGGGATGAGCTCCTACGAGCAGTACTTC.

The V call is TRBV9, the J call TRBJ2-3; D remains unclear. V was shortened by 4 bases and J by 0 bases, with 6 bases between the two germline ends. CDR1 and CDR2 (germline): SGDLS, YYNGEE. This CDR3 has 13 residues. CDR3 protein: CASSPESTDTQYF. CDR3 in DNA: TGTGCCAGCAGCCCTGAGAGCACAGATACGCAGTATTTT.

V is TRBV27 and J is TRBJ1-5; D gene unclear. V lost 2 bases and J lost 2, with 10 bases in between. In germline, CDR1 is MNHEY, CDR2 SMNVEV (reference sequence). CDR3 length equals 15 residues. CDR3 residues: CASSLRQARNQPQHF. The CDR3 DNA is TGTGCCAGCAGTTTACGTCAGGCCCGCAATCAGCCCCAGCATTTT.

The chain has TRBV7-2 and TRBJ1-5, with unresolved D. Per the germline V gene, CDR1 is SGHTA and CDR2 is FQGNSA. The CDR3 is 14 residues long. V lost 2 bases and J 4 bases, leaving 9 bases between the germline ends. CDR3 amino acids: CASSLRAGNQPQHF. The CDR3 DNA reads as TGTGCCAGCAGCTTAAGGGCAGGAAATCAGCCCCAGCATTTT.

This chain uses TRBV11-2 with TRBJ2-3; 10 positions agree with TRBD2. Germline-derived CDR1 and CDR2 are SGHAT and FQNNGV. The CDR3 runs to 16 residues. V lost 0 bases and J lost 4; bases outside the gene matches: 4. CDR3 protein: CASSLDLAGEADTQYF. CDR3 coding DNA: TGTGCCAGCAGCTTAGATCTAGCGGGAGAGGCAGATACGCAGTATTTT.

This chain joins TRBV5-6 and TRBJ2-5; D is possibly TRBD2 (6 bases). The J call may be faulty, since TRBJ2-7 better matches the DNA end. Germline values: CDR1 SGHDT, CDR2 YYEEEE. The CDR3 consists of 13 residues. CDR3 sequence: CASSLWRRGEQYF. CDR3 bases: TGTGCCAGCAGCTTGTGGCGGAGGGGCGAGCAGTACTTC.

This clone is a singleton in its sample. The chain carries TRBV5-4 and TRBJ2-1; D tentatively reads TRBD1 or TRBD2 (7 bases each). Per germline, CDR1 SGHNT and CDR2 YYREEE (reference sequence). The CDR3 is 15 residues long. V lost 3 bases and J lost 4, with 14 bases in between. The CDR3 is CASSSPGGLYNEQFF. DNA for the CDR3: TGTGCCAGCAGCTCGCCAGGGGGACTATACAATGAGCAGTTCTTC. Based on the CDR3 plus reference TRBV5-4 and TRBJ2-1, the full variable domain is ETGVTQSPTHLIKTRGQQVTLRCSSQSGHNTVSWYQQALGQGPQFIFQYYREEENGRGNFPPRFSGLQFPNYSSELNVNALELDDSALYLCASSSPGGLYNEQFFGPGTRLTVL.